The rows below give T cell receptor beta chains drawn from one sample of a study of blood T cell repertoires in COVID-19. Sequenced by immunoSEQ multiplex PCR; TCRdb stores in-frame clones only, minus some. The sample carries roughly 90,000 clones, approximately 80% recorded once. Sequencing was performed on peripheral blood. These receptors all come from a woman in her sixties or seventies with acute or convalescent COVID-19. The CDR3 runs from the conserved cysteine through the conserved F or W. A D gene is named only where the DNA matches it firmly. Not every row has a clone size; where given, it reads once, few, many or a size class.

V	J	size	D	CDR3	DNA
TRBV14	TRBJ2-5	.	TRBD1	CASSRWTGDETQYF	TGTGCCAGCAGCCGATGGACAGGGGATGAGACCCAGTACTTC
TRBV12-3/TRBV12-4	TRBJ2-7	.	.	CASSDNTRYEQYF	TGTGCCAGCAGTGACAACACCAGATACGAGCAGTACTTC
TRBV6-5	TRBJ2-1	.	TRBD2	CASSYSSRGRGAEQFF	TGTGCCAGCAGTTACTCGTCCCGGGGGCGGGGGGCTGAGCAGTTCTTC
TRBV6-5	TRBJ1-2	.	TRBD1	CASSFGQGGYTF	TGTGCCAGCAGTTTTGGACAGGGTGGCTACACCTTC
TRBV10-3	TRBJ2-7	.	TRBD2	CAISDGGTYEQYF	TGTGCCATCAGTGACGGGGGGACCTACGAGCAGTACTTC
TRBV20-1	TRBJ2-5	.	.	CSASFVQGETQYF	TGCAGTGCTAGTTTTGTACAGGGAGAGACCCAGTACTTC
TRBV5-1	TRBJ2-6	.	.	CASKEGNPAGANVLTF	TGCGCCAGCAAGGAGGGGAATCCGGCTGGGGCCAACGTCCTGACTTTC
TRBV7-9	TRBJ2-1	.	TRBD1	CASSNPGQGNEQFF	TGTGCCAGCAGCAACCCGGGACAGGGGAATGAGCAGTTCTTC
TRBV6-5	TRBJ2-1	.	TRBD2	CASSYSAGGPNEQFF	TGTGCCAGCAGTTACTCGGCGGGGGGGCCGAATGAGCAGTTCTTC
TRBV30	TRBJ1-3	.	.	CAWSPGGNTIYF	TGTGCCTGGAGTCCGGGAGGAAACACCATATATTTT
TRBV5-1	TRBJ2-7	.	.	CASSFGQIREQYF	TGCGCCAGCAGCTTCGGACAGATCCGGGAGCAGTACTTC
TRBV3-1/TRBV3-2	TRBJ2-7	.	TRBD2	CASSLGGGYEQYF	TGTGCCAGCAGCCTCGGGGGGGGCTACGAGCAGTACTTC
TRBV19	TRBJ1-1	.	TRBD1	CASSPGQGFTEAFF	TGTGCCAGTAGTCCAGGACAGGGTTTCACTGAAGCTTTCTTT
TRBV27	TRBJ2-2	once	.	CASSFAGFPPGELFF	TGTGCCAGCAGTTTCGCAGGGTTCCCCCCCGGGGAGCTGTTTTTT
TRBV7-6	TRBJ2-2	few	TRBD1	CASSLEAGGNTGELFF	TGTGCCAGCAGCTTAGAGGCAGGGGGGAACACCGGGGAGCTGTTTTTT
TRBV5-6	TRBJ1-4	.	TRBD1	CASSVRREGAINEKLFF	TGTGCCAGCAGCGTCCGGCGGGAGGGGGCGATCAATGAAAAACTGTTTTTT
TRBV7-3	TRBJ1-6	once	.	CASSIGIQNSPLHF	TGTGCCAGCAGCATCGGGATACAGAATTCACCCCTCCACTTT
TRBV19	TRBJ1-1	.	.	CASSLGVNTEAFF	TGTGCCAGTAGTCTAGGAGTGAACACTGAAGCTTTCTTT
TRBV28	TRBJ2-4	.	TRBD1	CASSLASGTGVYF	TGTGCCAGCAGTTTGGCGTCCGGGACAGGGGTGTACTTC
TRBV7-3	TRBJ1-1	few	.	CASSLLQGTEAFF	TGTGCCAGCAGCTTACTACAGGGCACTGAAGCTTTCTTT
TRBV7-9	TRBJ2-1	.	.	CASSSGLGARFF	TGTGCCAGCAGCTCAGGTTTGGGGGCAAGGTTCTTC
TRBV2	TRBJ2-7	.	TRBD1	CASNRDRVFDEQYF	TGTGCCAGCAACCGGGACAGGGTTTTTGACGAGCAGTACTTC
TRBV5-4	TRBJ2-7	.	TRBD1	CASSNRDRAYEQYF	TGTGCCAGCAGCAACCGGGACAGGGCTTACGAGCAGTACTTC
TRBV7-9	TRBJ2-1	.	.	CASSLIRQGDEQFF	TGTGCCAGCAGCTTAATTAGGCAGGGCGATGAGCAGTTCTTC
TRBV13	TRBJ1-5	.	.	CASSFSGEVGQPQHF	TGTGCCAGCAGCTTCTCGGGAGAGGTCGGTCAGCCCCAGCATTTT